Detailed here is one T cell receptor (beta chain). The target antigen is unknown. The Oncomine TCR Beta short-read assay generated sequence data from the DNA of cultured CD4+ T cells. TCRdb called the PCR reads again in MiXCR, with one record for every CDR3 protein. This sample has more than 11,000 distinct CDR3 sequences, with roughly 50% found just once. The data originate from a study of vaccination and CD4 T cells after COVID-19. About the study: According to the study, participants were given two doses of BNT162b2 or mRNA-1273 vaccine. Post-vaccination samples were procured at a median of 72 days following dose two (range 14 to 241). Cells received overlapping spike peptides from SARS-CoV-2, HCoV-NL63, HCoV-OC43 and HCoV-229E as stimulation.

Treatment given: 10-day PBMC culture with coronavirus spike peptide pools or control peptides (ViraFEST assay). First, ViraFEST expanded antigen-specific T cells with peptide pools, and next it sequenced the TCRs. The CDR3 runs to 14 residues. Germline V lookup: CDR1 DFQATT, CDR2 SNEGSKA (reference sequence). Trimming cost V 6 bases and J 0 bases, with 15 bases left between them. Sequencing was carried out using CD4+ T cells from blood, cultured in vitro. The sequence derives from a human donor who had recovered from COVID-19. The J gene is TRBJ2-7, the V gene TRBV20-1, with D unresolved. The chain's CDR3 is CSAVVVDRSYEQYF. The CDR3 nucleotides read TGCAGTGCAGTAGTAGTGGACCGCTCCTACGAGCAGTACTTC.